This T cell receptor beta chain was observed in a study of blood T cell repertoires in COVID-19. In the study overall: The origin of the acute and convalescent COVID-19 samples was the United States, Italy and Spain. T cells, B-cell-depleted T cells, or PBMCs supplied cDNA or gDNA.

Here immunoSEQ multiplex PCR was the method, and the copy in TCRdb shows in-frame clones only, minus some. This table has 160,000 or so clones, 79% appearing once. Seattle cases were enrolled at active infection and followed longitudinally. The CDR3 is 11 residues long. CDR1 and CDR2 from the germline V gene are DFQATT and SNEGSKA (reference sequence). The ends lost 3 bases at V and 12 bases at J; junction bases unmatched: 5. This clone has only a few counts. This sequence was found in a woman in her fifties or sixties with COVID-19, enrolled during active disease. Sample: peripheral blood. This chain uses TRBV20-1 with TRBJ2-7; 10 bases are shared with TRBD2. The CDR3 region has the DNA TGCAGTGCTAGGCTAGCGGGAGTGGTGTACTTC. It is translated as CSARLAGVVYF.